These T cell receptor beta chains were read from a single sample in a study of OX40 agonist ivuxolimab in advanced cancers. This table comes from immunoSEQ multiplex PCR, and its TCRdb copy is limited to in-frame clones, with some not included. The data contain about 84,000 clones, approximately 85% of them singletons. Sequences were derived from CD4+ or CD8+ T cells sorted from blood, sampled in a trial of the OX40 agonist ivuxolimab. Source of these receptors: an adult with an advanced solid tumor such as melanoma, head and neck, liver or kidney cancer. The CDR3 runs from the conserved cysteine through the conserved F or W.

v_gene: TRBV30
CDR3aa: CAWSDLSSSGNTIYF

v_gene: TRBV5-1
CDR3aa: CASSKDRNLISGNTIYF

v_gene: TRBV2
CDR3aa: CASTSGIDTQYF

v_gene: TRBV21-1
CDR3aa: CASVSDSNTGELFF

v_gene: TRBV5-6
CDR3aa: CASSLEQGTDTQYF

v_gene: TRBV7-8
CDR3aa: CASNQRAHNEQFF

v_gene: TRBV6-6
CDR3aa: CAAVASNYGYTF

v_gene: TRBV5-1
CDR3aa: CASSSQTSNYGYTF

v_gene: TRBV30
CDR3aa: CAWSVRGSGTYEQYF

v_gene: TRBV29-1
CDR3aa: CSVDGGATGYNEQFF

v_gene: TRBV2
CDR3aa: CASSADRQDQPQHF

v_gene: TRBV19
CDR3aa: CASSIGRSSYEQYF

v_gene: TRBV6-6
CDR3aa: CASSSGQVGDSPLHF

v_gene: TRBV10-3
CDR3aa: CAISERTSGEQFF